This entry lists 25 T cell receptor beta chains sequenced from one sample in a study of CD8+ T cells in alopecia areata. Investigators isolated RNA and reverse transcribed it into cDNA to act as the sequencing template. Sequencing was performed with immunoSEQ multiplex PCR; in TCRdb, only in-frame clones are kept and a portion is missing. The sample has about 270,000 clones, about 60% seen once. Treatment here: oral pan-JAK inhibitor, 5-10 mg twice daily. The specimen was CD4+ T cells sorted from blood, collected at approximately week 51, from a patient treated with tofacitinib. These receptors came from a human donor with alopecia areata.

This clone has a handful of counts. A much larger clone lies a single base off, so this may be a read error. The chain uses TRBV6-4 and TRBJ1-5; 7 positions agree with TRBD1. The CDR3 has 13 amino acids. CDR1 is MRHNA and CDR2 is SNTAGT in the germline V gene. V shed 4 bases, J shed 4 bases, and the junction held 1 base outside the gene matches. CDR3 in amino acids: CASSVQGNQPQHF. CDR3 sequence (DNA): TGTGCCAGCAGTGTACAGGGGAATCAGCCCCAGCATTTT.

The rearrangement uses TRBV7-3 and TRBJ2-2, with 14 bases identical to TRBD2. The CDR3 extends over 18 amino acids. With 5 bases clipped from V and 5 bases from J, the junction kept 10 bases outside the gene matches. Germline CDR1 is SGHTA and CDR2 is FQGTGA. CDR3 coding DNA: TGTGCCAGCAGCCTCCGGACTAGCGGGGGGCCGCTTACCGGGGAGCTGTTTTTT. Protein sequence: CASSLRTSGGPLTGELFF.

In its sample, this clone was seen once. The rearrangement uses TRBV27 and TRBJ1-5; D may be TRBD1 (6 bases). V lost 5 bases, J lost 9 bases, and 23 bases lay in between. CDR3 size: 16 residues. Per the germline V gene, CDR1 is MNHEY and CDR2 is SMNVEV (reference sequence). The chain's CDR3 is CASSPSWDTTFGPQHF. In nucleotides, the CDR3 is TGTGCCAGCAGTCCGAGCTGGGACACGACGTTTGGGCCCCAGCATTTT.

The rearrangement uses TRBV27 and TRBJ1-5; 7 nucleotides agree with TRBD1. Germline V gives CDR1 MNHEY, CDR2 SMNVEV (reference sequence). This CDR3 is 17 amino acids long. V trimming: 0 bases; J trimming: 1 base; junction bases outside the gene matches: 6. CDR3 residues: CASSLSRRGGSNQPQHF. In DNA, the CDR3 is TGTGCCAGCAGTTTATCCCGCAGGGGGGGAAGCAATCAGCCCCAGCATTTT.

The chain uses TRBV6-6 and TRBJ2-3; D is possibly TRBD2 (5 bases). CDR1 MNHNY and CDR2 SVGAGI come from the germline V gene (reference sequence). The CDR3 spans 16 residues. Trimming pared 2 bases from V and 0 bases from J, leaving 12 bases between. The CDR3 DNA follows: TGTGCCAGCAGTTACCCACTAGATAGGAGCACAGATACGCAGTATTTT. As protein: CASSYPLDRSTDTQYF.

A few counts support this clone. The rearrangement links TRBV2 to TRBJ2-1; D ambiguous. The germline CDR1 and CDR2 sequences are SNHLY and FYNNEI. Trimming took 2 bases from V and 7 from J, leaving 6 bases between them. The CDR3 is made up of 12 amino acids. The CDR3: CASSESQNEQFF. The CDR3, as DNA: TGTGCCAGCAGTGAAAGTCAGAATGAGCAGTTCTTC.

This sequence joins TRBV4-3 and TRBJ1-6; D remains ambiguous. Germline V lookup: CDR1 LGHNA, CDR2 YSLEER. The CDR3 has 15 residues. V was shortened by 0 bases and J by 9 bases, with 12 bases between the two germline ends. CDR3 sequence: CASSQDVSVGSPLHF. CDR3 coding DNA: TGCGCCAGCAGCCAAGATGTCAGCGTCGGTTCACCCCTCCACTTT.

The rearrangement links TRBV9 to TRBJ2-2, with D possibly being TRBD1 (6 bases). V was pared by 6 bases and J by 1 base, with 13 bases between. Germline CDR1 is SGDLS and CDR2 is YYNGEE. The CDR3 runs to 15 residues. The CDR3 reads CASTRAGVNTGELFF. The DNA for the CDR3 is TGTGCCAGCACAAGGGCAGGGGTGAACACCGGGGAGCTGTTTTTT.

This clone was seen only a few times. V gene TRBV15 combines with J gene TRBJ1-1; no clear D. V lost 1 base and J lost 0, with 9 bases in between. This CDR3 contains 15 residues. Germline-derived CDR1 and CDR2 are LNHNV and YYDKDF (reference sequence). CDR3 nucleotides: TGTGCCACCAGCAGAGTTTCTGCGTTGAACACTGAAGCTTTCTTT. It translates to CATSRVSALNTEAFF.

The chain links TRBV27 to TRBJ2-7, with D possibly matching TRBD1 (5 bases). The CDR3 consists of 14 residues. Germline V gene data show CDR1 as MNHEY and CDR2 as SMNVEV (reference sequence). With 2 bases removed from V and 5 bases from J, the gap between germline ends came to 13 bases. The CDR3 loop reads CASSLISGANEQYF. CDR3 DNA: TGTGCCAGCAGTTTAATATCTGGGGCGAACGAGCAGTACTTC.

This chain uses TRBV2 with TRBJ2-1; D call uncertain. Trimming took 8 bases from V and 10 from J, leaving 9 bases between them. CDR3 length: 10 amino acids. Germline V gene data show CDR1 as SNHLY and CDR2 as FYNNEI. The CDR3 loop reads CASLLGEQFF. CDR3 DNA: TGTGCCAGCCTGCTCGGGGAGCAGTTCTTC.

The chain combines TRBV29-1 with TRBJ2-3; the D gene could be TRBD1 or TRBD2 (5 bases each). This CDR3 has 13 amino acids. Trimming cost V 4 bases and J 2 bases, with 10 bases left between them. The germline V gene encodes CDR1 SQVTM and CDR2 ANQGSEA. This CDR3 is CSVVGEPTDTQYF. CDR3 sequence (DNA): TGCAGCGTTGTGGGGGAACCCACAGATACGCAGTATTTT.

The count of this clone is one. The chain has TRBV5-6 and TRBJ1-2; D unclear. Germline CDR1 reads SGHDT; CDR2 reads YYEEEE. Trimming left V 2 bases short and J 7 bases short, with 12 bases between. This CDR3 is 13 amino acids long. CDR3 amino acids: CASSLTVAGGYTF. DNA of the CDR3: TGTGCCAGCAGCTTAACCGTCGCCGGTGGCTACACCTTC.

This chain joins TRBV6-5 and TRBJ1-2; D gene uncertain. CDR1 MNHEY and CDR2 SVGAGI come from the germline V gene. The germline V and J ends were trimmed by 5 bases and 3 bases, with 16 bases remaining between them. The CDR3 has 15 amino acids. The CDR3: CASSRSLSGDYGYTF. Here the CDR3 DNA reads TGTGCCAGCAGTCGCTCTCTTTCAGGCGACTATGGCTACACCTTC.

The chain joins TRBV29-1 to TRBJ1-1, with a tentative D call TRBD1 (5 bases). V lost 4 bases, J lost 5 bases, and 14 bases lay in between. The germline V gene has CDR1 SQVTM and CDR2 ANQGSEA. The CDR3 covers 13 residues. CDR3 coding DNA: TGCAGCGTTGCGGAGGCCAAGGGGACTGAAGCTTTCTTT. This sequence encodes CSVAEAKGTEAFF.

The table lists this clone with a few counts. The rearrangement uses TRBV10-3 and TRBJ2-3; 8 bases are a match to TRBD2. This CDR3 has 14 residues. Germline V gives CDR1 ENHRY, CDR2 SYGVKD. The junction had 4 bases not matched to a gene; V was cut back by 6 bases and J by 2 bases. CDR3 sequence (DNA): TGTGCCATCAGCACGACTAGCGCCACAGATACGCAGTATTTT. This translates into CAISTTSATDTQYF.

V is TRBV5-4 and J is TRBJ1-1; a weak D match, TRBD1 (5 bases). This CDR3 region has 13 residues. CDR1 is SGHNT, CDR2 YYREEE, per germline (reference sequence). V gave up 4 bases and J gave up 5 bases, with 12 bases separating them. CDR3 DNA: TGTGCCAGCAGCCCCGGGACCGGAACTGAAGCTTTCTTT. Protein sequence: CASSPGTGTEAFF.

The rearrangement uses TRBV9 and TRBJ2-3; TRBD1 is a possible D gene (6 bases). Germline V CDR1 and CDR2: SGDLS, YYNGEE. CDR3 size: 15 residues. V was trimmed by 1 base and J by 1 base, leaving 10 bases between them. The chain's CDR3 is CASSVTGYGTDTQYF. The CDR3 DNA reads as TGTGCCAGCAGCGTAACAGGGTACGGCACAGATACGCAGTATTTT.

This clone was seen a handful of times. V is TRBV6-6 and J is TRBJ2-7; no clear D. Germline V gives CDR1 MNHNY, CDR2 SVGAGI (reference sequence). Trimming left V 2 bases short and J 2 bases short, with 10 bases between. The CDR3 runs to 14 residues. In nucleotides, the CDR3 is TGTGCCAGCAGTTACACCCTAGTCCCCTACGAGCAGTACTTC. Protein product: CASSYTLVPYEQYF.

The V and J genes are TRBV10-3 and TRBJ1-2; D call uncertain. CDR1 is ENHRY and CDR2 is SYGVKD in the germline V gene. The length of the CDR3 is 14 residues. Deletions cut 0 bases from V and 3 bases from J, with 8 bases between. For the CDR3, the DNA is TGTGCCATCAGTGAGTCGGCAGAGTACTATGGCTACACCTTC. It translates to CAISESAEYYGYTF.

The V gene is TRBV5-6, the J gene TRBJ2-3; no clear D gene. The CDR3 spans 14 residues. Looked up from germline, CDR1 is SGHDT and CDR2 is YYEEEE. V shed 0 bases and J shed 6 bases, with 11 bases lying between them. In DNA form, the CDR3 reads TGTGCCAGCAGCTTGGGTTCAGGATGGGATACGCAGTATTTT. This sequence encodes CASSLGSGWDTQYF.

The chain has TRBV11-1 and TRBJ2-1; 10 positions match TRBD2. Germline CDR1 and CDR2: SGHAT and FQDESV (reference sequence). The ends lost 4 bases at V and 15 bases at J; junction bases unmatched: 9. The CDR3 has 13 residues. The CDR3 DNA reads TGTGCCAGCAGCTCCCTAGCGGGGGCAGGAGGGTTCTTC. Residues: CASSSLAGAGGFF.

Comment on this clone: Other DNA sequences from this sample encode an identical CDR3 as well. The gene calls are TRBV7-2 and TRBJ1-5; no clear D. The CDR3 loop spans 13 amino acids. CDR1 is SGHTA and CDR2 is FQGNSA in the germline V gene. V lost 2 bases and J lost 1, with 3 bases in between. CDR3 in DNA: TGTGCCAGCAGCTTAAGGAGCAATCAGCCCCAGCATTTT. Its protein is CASSLRSNQPQHF.

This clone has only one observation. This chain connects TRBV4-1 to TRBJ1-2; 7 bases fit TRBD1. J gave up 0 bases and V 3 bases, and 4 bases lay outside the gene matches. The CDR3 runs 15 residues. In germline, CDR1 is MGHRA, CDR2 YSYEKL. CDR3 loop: CASSQDRLANYGYTF. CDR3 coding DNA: TGCGCCAGCAGCCAGGACAGGTTAGCTAACTATGGCTACACCTTC.

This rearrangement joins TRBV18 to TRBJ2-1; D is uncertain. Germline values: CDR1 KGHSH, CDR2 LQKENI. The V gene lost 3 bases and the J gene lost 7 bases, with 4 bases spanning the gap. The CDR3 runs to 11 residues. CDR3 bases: TGTGCCAGCTCACCGTGGAATGAGCAGTTCTTC. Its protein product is CASSPWNEQFF.